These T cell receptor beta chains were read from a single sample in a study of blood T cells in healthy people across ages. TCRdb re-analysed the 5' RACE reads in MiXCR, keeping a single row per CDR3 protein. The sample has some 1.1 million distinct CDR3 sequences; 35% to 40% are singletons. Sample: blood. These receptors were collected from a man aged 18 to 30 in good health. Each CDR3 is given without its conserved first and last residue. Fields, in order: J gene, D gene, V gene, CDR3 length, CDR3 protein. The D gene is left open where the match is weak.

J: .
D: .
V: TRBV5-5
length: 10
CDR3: ASSLNPGIQY

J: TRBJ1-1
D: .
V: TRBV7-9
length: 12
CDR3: ASSSPPATTEAF

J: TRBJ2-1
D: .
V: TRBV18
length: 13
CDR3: ASSPSLAREKEQF

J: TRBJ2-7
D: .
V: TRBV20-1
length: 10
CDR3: SARIQGREQY

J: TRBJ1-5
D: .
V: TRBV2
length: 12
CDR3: ASRTDYSNQPQH

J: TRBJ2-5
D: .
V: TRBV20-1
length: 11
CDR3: STVDGSGETQY

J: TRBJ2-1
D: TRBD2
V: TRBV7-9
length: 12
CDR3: ASSQSGGYNEQF

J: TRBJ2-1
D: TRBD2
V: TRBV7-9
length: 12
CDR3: ASSLGGGKNEQF

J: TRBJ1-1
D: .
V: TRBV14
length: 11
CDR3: ASSQGVWTEAF

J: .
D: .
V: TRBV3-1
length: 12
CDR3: AGSQDATEETQY

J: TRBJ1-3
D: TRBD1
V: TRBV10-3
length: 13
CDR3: AIMGTGAPGNTIY

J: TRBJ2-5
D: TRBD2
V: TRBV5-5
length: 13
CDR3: ASSAPGSGGETQY

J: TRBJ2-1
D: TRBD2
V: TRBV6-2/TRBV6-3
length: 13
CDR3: ASSRTSGGGNEQF

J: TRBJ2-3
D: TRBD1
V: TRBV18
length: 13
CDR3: ASSPGTAVTDTQY

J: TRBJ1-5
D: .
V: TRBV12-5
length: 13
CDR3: ASGLGGRINQPQH

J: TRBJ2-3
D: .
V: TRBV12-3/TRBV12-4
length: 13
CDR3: ASSLRASGTDTQY

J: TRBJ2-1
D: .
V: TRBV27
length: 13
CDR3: ASSFGTHPYNEQF

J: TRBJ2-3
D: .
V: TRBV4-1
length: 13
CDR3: ASSQTLGGRDTQY

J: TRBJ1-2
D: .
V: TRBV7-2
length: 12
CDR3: ASSTRGDVYGYT

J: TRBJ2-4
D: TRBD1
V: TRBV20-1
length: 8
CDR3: SARGQGQY

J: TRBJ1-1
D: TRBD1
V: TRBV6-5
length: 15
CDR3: ASSFTHGQGQNTEAF

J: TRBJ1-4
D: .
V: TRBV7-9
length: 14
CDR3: ASSLAQGPLDEKLF

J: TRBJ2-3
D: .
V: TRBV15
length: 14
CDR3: ATSRDSGELADTQY

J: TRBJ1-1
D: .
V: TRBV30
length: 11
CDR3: AWSVRLAEEAF

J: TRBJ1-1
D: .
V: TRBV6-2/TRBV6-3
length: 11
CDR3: ASSKDSNTEAF

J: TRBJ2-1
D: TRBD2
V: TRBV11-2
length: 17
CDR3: ASSLWIAGGRPEYNEQF

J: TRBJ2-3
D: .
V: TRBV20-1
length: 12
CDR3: SARGWVDTDTQY

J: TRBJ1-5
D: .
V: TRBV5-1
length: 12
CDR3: ASSNHRVRQPQH

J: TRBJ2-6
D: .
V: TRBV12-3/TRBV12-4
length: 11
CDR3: ASSEAGANVLT

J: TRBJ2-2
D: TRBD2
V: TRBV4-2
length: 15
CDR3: ASSQDLAGRNTGELF

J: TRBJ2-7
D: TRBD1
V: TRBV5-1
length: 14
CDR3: ASSSGRTGVGNEQY